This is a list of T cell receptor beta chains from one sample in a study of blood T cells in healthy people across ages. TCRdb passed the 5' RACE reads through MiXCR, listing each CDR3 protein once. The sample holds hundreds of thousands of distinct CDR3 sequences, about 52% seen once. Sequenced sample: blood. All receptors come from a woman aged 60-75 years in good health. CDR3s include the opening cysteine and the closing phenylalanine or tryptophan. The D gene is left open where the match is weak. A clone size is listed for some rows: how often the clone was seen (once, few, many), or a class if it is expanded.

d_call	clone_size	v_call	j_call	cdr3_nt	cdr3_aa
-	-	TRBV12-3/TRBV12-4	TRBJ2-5	TGTGCCAGCAGTTTAGCCGACCCCCGGAGGCCTCAAGAGACCCAGTACTTC	CASSLADPRRPQETQYF
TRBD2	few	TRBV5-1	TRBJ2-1	TGCGCCAGCAGCGTACTAGCGGGACCCTACAATGAGCAGTTCTTC	CASSVLAGPYNEQFF
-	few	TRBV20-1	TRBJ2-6	TGCAGTGCTAACGGGGCCAACGTCCTGACTTTC	CSANGANVLTF
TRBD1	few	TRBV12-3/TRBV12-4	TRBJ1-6	TGTGCCAGCAGCCCTAGACAGGGAACACCCCTCCACTTT	CASSPRQGTPLHF
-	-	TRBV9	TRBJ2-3	TGTGCCAGCAGTGTAGTCCCTAGCGCCACAGATACGCAGTATTTT	CASSVVPSATDTQYF
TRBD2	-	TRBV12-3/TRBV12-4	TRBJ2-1	TGTGCCAGCAGCTCGGGGGGAACGGGAGATGGGGGCTACAATGAGCAGTTCTTC	CASSSGGTGDGGYNEQFF
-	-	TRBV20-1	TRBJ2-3	TGCAGTGCTAGGAGGCAGGCAGCTACGCAGTATTTT	CSARRQAATQYF
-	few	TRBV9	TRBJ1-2	TGTGCCAGCAGCGTCCTTGCGACTCTGCGAAATGGCTACACCTTC	CASSVLATLRNGYTF
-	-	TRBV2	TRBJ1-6	TGTACCAGCACCGAAAGGGGCAAACGGAATTCACCCCTCCACTTT	CTSTERGKRNSPLHF
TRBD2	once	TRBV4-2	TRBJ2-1	TGTGCCAGCAGCCAAGTCGGGCGGGGGGACAATGAGCAGTTCTTC	CASSQVGRGDNEQFF
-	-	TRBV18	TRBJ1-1	TGTGCCAGCTCACCACTACCAGACAGCATGAACACTGAAGCTTTCTTT	CASSPLPDSMNTEAFF
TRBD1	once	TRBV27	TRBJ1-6	TGTGCCAGCAGTTTACGACAGGGGCGCGGGTCTTCACCCCTCCACTTT	CASSLRQGRGSSPLHF
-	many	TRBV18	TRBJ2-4	TGTGCCAGCTCAGGGCCAGCGGAACCAAACATTCAGTACTTC	CASSGPAEPNIQYF
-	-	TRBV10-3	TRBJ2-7	TGTGCCATCAGTGAGTCGAGGCCGACTAGAAAGGATCTCAATGAGCAGTACTTC	CAISESRPTRKDLNEQYF
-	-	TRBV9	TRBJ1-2	TGTGCCAGCAGCGAAAGGGGATTGAACTATGGCTACACCTTC	CASSERGLNYGYTF
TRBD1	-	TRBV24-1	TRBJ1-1	TGTGCCACCAGTGATTTGCTGGAATTCTGGGGACAGTCGAACACTGAAGCTTTCTTT	CATSDLLEFWGQSNTEAFF
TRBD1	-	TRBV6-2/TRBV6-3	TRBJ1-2	TGTGCCAGCAGTTACCTCAGGGGGAATGGCTACACCTTC	CASSYLRGNGYTF
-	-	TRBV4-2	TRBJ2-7	TGTGCCAGCAGCCCAGTGGGGGCTGTCGACGGGCAGTACTTC	CASSPVGAVDGQYF
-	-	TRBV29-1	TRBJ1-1	TGCGGCGTTGGGGCGGTGAACACTGAAGCTTTCTTT	CGVGAVNTEAFF
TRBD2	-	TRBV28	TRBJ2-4	TGTGCCAGCGCCGAGATCGGGGGGAAAAACATTCAGTACTTC	CASAEIGGKNIQYF